This T cell receptor beta chain emerged from a study of cytomegalovirus exposure and HLA in healthy donors. PCR was performed using 60 Vbeta and 13 Jbeta primers. Using immunoSEQ multiplex PCR, the repertoire was profiled, and TCRdb retains in-frame clones only, with some absent. The sample holds about 180,000 clones, roughly 78% seen once. V lost 2 bases and J lost 8, with 12 bases in between. CDR3 length equals 14 residues. CDR1 and CDR2 (germline): KGHSH, LQKENI. Comments on this clone: The antigen is unknown.

Broader study findings: Versus the approximately 700-donor mean, an Asian-associated ancestry cluster reportedly showed fewer N-insertions in a later analysis. Links to common viral pathogens appeared, in a later analysis, for several of the most significant clusters. 150 to 200 TCR beta chains were listed as cytomegalovirus-associated. A few V segments could not be told apart, such as TRBV6-2 and TRBV6-3, and were left out.

The chain couples TRBV18 to TRBJ2-2; possibly TRBD1 for D (5 bases). This TCR was sampled from a woman between 50 and 59 years old in good health and CMV-seropositive. Sample: PBMCs. CDR3 nucleotides: TGTGCCAGCTCACCAGCCCAGGGAAGTGGGGAGCTGTTTTTT. Amino acid sequence: CASSPAQGSGELFF.